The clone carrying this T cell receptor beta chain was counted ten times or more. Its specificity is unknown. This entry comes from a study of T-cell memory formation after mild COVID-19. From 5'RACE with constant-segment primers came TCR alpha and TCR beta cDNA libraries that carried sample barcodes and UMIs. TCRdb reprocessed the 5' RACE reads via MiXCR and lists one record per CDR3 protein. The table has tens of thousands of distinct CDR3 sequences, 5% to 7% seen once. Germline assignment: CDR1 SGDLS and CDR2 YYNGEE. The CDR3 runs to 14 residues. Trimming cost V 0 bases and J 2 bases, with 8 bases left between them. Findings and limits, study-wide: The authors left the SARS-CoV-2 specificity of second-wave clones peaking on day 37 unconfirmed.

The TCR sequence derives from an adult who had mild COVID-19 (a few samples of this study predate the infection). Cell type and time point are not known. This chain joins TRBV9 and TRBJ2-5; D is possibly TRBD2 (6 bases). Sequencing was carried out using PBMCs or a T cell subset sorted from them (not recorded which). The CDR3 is CASSVGRAQETQYF. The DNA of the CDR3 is TGTGCCAGCAGCGTAGGGAGGGCTCAAGAGACCCAGTACTTC.